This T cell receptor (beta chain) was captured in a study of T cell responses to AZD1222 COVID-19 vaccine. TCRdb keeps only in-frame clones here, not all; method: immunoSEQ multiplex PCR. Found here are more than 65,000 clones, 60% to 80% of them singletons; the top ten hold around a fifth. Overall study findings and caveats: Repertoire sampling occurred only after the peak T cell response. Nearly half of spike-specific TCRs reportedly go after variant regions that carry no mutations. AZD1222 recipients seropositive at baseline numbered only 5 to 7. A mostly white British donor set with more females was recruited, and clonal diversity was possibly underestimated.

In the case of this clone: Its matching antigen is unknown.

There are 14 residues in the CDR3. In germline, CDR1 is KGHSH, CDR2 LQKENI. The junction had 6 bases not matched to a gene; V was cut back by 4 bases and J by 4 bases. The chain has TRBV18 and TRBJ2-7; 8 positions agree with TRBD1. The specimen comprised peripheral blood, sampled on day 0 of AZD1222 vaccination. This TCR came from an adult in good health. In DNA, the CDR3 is TGTGCCAGCTCACGAGGACAGGGAAGGTACGAGCAGTACTTC. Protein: CASSRGQGRYEQYF.